This TCR beta chain is drawn from a study of OX40 agonist ivuxolimab in advanced cancers. Study overall: At 0.01 to 10 mg/kg, ivuxolimab was administered intravenously to patients every 2 weeks.

Drawing of blood for sampling happened at baseline, at cycle 4 day 1, and at cycle 7 day 1. General study findings and limits: There was clonal expansion of CD4+ and CD8+ blood T cells by week 6 at 0.1 to 3.0 mg/kg. Expanded clones were, on average, more numerous in CD8+ T cells than in CD4+.

Generated by immunoSEQ multiplex PCR, the TCRdb table keeps only in-frame clones and is missing some. The sample lists 55,000 to 75,000 clones, less than 85% occurring once. Remarks on this clone: What it recognizes is unknown.

The CDR3 is made up of 14 amino acids. Germline lookup yields CDR1 KGHSH and CDR2 LQKENI. Trimming removed 3 bases from V and 3 bases from J, with 11 bases in between. The J gene is TRBJ2-5, the V gene TRBV18; D is unresolved. The source material was CD4+ or CD8+ T cells sorted from blood, sampled in a trial of the OX40 agonist ivuxolimab. The clonotype was recovered from an adult with an advanced solid tumor such as melanoma, head and neck, liver or kidney cancer. As DNA, the CDR3 is TGTGCCAGCTCACCTTTACTAACTAAAGAGACCCAGTACTTC. It specifies CASSPLLTKETQYF.